This TCR beta chain was documented in a study of blood T cell repertoires in COVID-19. At the level of the study: The origin of the acute and convalescent COVID-19 samples was the United States, Italy and Spain.

Study members were between roughly 18 and 89 years old and lived in 20 to 30 US regions. Assignment of participants to cohorts was predicated upon participant-reported clinical history. Participants classified as exposed had met a COVID-19 case within 2 weeks before study entry. Trimming pared 0 bases from V and 8 bases from J, leaving 10 bases between. Germline loops: CDR1 GTSNPN, CDR2 SVGIG (reference sequence). The CDR3 sequence is 12 residues long. Repertoires were generated with immunoSEQ multiplex PCR, while TCRdb's copy carries only in-frame clones and drops some. The table shows 130,000 to 150,000 clones, with 84% occurring only once.

The TCR originated in a woman between 45 and 60 years old who had been exposed to COVID-19. This sequence joins TRBV30 and TRBJ1-2; unclear D gene. Sequencing was carried out using PBMCs or T cells enriched from blood (not recorded which). CDR3 DNA sequence: TGTGCCTGGAGTGTAGGAGGATGGGGCTACACCTTC. It codes for CAWSVGGWGYTF.